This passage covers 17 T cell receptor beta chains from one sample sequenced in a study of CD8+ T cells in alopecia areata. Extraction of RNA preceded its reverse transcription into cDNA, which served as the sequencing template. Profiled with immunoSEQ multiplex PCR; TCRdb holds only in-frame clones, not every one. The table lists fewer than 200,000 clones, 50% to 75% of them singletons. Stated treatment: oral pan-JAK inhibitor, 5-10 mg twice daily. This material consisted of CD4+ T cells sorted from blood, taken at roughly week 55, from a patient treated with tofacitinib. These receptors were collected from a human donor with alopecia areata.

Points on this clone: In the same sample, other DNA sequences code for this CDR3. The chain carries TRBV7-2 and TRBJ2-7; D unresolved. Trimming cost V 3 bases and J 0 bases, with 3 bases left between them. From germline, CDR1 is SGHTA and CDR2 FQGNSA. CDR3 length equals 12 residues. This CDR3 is CASSLGSYEQYF. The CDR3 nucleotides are TGTGCCAGCAGCTTGGGCTCCTACGAGCAGTACTTC.

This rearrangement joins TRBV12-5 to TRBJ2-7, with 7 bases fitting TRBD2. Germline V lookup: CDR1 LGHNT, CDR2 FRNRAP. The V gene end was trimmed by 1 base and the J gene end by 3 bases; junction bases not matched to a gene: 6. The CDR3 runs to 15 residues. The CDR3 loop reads CASGLARGVIYEQYF. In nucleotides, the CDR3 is TGTGCTAGTGGTTTGGCCCGGGGGGTAATCTACGAGCAGTACTTC. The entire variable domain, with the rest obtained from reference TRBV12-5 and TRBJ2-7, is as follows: DARVTQTPRHKVTEMGQEVTMRCQPILGHNTVFWYRQTMMQGLELLAYFRNRAPLDDSGMPKDRFSAEMPDATLATLKIQPSEPRDSAVYFCASGLARGVIYEQYFGPGTRLTVT.

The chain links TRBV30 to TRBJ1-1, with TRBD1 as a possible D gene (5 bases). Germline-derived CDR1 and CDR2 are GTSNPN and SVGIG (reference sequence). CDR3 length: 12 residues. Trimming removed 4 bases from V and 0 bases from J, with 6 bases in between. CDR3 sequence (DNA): TGTGCCTGGACAGGGATGAACACTGAAGCTTTCTTT. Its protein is CAWTGMNTEAFF.

CDR3 sequence reads: CASSQSQVFGEKLFF. The CDR3 nucleotides are TGCGCCAGCAGTCAGTCCCAGGTGTTCGGTGAAAAACTGTTTTTT. J is TRBJ1-4 and V is TRBV23-1; D is uncertain. TRBV23-1 is treated as an ORF (open reading frame) with a function not yet certain. V lost 3 bases to trimming and J lost 7 bases, with 15 bases between them. The CDR3 is made up of 15 amino acids.

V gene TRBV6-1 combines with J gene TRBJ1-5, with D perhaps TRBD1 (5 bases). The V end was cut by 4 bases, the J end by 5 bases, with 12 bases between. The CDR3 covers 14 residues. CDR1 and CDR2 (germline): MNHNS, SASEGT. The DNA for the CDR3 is TGTGCCAGCAGTGTCAGGGTGACGGATCAGCCCCAGCATTTT. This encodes CASSVRVTDQPQHF.

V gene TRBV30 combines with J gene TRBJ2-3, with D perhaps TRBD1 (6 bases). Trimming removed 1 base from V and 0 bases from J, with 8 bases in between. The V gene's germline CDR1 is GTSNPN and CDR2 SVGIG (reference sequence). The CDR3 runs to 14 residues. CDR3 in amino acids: CAWSETGSTDTQYF. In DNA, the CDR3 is TGTGCCTGGAGTGAGACAGGTAGCACAGATACGCAGTATTTT.

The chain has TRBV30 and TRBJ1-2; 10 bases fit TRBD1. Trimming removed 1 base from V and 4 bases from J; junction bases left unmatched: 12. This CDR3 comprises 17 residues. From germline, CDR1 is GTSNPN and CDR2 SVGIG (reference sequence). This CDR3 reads CAWSGLGTGVQSYGYTF. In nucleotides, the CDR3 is TGTGCCTGGAGTGGGCTCGGGACAGGGGTTCAAAGCTATGGCTACACCTTC. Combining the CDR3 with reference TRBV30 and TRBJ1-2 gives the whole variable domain SQTIHQWPATLVQPVGSPLSLECTVEGTSNPNLYWYRQAAGRGLQLLFYSVGIGQISSEVPQNLSASRPQDRQFILSSKKLLLSDSGFYLCAWSGLGTGVQSYGYTFGSGTRLTVV.

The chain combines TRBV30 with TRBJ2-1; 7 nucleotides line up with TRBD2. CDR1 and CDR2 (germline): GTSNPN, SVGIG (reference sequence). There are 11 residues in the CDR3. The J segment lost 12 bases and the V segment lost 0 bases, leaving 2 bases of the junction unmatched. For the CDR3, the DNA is TGTGCCTGGAGTGTTAGCGGGCTGCAGTTCTTC. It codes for CAWSVSGLQFF.

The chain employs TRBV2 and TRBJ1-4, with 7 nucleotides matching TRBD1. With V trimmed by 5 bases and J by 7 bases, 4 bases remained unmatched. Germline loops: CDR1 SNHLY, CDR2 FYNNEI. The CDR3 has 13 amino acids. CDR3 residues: CASSTGVGEKLFF. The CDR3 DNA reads TGTGCCAGCAGTACAGGGGTGGGTGAAAAACTGTTTTTT.

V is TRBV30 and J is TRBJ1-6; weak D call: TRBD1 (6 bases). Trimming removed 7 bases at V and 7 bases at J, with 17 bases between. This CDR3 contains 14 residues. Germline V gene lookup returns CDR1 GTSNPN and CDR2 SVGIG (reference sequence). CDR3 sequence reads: CALARDKLNSPLHF. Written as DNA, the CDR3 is TGTGCCTTGGCCCGGGACAAACTCAATTCACCCCTCCACTTT.

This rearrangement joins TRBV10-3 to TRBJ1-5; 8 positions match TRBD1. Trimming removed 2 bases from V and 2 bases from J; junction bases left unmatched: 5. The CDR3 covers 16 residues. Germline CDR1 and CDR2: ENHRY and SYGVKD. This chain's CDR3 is CAISEGQGQGNQPQHF. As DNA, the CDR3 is TGTGCCATCAGTGAGGGACAGGGTCAGGGCAATCAGCCCCAGCATTTT.

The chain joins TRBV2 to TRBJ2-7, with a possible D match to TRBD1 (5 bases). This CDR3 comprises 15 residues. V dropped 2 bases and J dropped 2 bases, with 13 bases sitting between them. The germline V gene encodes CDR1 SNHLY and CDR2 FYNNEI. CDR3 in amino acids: CASSETGALAYEQYF. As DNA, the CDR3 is TGTGCCAGCAGTGAAACAGGTGCCCTCGCCTACGAGCAGTACTTC.

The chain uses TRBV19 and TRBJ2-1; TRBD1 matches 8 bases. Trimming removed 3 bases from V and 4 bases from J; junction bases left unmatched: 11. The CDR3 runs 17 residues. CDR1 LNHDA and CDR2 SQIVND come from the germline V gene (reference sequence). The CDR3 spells CASSISGRGLSYNEQFF. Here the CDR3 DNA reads TGTGCCAGTAGTATCTCAGGCAGGGGGCTAAGTTACAATGAGCAGTTCTTC.

The CDR3 nucleotides are TGTGCCAGCAGTTACTCGAGGGATGTTGGCTACACCTTC. Its translation: CASSYSRDVGYTF. The rearrangement links TRBV6-6 to TRBJ1-2, with D unresolved. This CDR3 is built from 13 residues. CDR1 is MNHNY and CDR2 is SVGAGI in the germline V gene (reference sequence). V was shortened by 0 bases and J by 7 bases, with 9 bases between the two germline ends.

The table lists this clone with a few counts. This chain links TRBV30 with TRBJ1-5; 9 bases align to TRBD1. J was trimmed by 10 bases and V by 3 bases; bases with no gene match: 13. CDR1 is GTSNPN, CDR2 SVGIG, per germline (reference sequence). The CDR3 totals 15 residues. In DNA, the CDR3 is TGTGCCTGGAGCCCTTCCAACAGGGGGCTATCCCCCCAGCATTTT. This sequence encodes CAWSPSNRGLSPQHF.

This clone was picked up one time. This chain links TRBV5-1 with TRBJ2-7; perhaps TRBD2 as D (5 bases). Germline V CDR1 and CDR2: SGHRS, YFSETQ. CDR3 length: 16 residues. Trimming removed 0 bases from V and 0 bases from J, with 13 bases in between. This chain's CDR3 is CASSLGNSVSSYEQYF. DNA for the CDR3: TGCGCCAGCAGCTTGGGCAATAGCGTTAGCTCCTACGAGCAGTACTTC. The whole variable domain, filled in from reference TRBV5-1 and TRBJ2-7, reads KAGVTQTPRYLIKTRGQQVTLSCSPISGHRSVSWYQQTPGQGLQFLFEYFSETQRNKGNFPGRFSGRQFSNSRSEMNVSTLELGDSALYLCASSLGNSVSSYEQYFGPGTRLTVT.

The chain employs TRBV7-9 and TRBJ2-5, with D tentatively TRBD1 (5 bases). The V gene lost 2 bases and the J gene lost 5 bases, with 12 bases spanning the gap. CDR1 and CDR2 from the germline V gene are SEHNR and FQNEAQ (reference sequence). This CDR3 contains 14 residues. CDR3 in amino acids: CASSLTGGEETQYF. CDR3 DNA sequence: TGTGCCAGCAGCTTAACAGGCGGAGAGGAGACCCAGTACTTC.